These 21 T cell receptor beta chains were all obtained from the same sample, sequenced in a study of T-cell memory formation after mild COVID-19. TCRdb itself ran the 5' RACE reads through MiXCR, one entry per CDR3 protein. The table has over 300,000 distinct CDR3 sequences, 20% to 25% seen once. Material for sequencing was PBMCs or a T cell subset sorted from them (not recorded which). The source of these receptors is a man in his late teens or twenties who had mild COVID-19 (a few samples of this study predate the infection). Cell type and time point are not known.

This clonotype showed up many times. This chain uses TRBV10-3 with TRBJ2-5, with TRBD1 as a possible D gene (6 bases). Germline CDR1 is ENHRY and CDR2 is SYGVKD. The CDR3 length is 13 residues. The V end was cut by 0 bases, the J end by 4 bases, with 6 bases between. The CDR3 DNA reads TGTGCCATCAGTGAGTCCAGGGGAGAGACCCAGTACTTC. Residues: CAISESRGETQYF.

Ten or more counts support this clonotype. Here the CDR3 reads CASSFKTGANVLTF. The CDR3 DNA sequence: TGTGCCAGCAGTTTCAAGACTGGGGCCAACGTCCTGACTTTC. V and J are TRBV12-3 or TRBV12-4 and TRBJ2-6; D unresolved. This CDR3 has 14 residues. Trimming cost V 3 bases and J 2 bases, with 5 bases left between them.

The chain joins TRBV19 to TRBJ2-5, with D possibly matching TRBD1 (5 bases). V shed 10 bases and J shed 5 bases, with 17 bases lying between them. This CDR3 has 13 residues. The germline gives CDR1 LNHDA, CDR2 SQIVND (reference sequence). CDR3: CATRAQGTETQYF. Here the CDR3 DNA reads TGTGCCACCCGGGCGCAGGGAACCGAGACCCAGTACTTC.

This clonotype occurred a few times. V and J are TRBV4-1 and TRBJ1-5, with D hard to call. Germline V gives CDR1 MGHRA, CDR2 YSYEKL. The CDR3 consists of 16 residues. V was shortened by 3 bases and J by 1 base, with 13 bases between the two germline ends. The CDR3 DNA is TGCGCCAGCAGCCACCCGTCAGGACGGAGCAATCAGCCCCAGCATTTT. Translation gives CASSHPSGRSNQPQHF.

V usage is TRBV5-1 and J usage is TRBJ1-2; 8 positions match TRBD1. The J segment lost 5 bases and the V segment lost 4 bases, leaving 16 bases of the junction unmatched. CDR3 length: 17 residues. Per germline, CDR1 SGHRS and CDR2 YFSETQ. The CDR3 nucleotides read TGCGCCAGCAGCCCGGGGACAGGCCCGGGGGGACAGTATGGCTACACCTTC. It specifies CASSPGTGPGGQYGYTF.

This clonotype was seen more than once but under ten times. V is TRBV27 and J is TRBJ2-5; 7 nucleotides align to TRBD2. The V segment lost 7 bases and the J segment 5 bases; nucleotides outside the gene matches: 13. Germline lookup yields CDR1 MNHEY and CDR2 SMNVEV (reference sequence). The CDR3 totals 15 residues. This CDR3 reads CASTSRGVISETQYF. The CDR3 DNA sequence: TGTGCCAGCACCTCTCGGGGGGTTATAAGTGAGACCCAGTACTTC.

Only a few counts were recorded for this clonotype. The rearrangement links TRBV5-1 to TRBJ2-5; no firm D call. The CDR3 has 15 amino acids. V shed 1 base and J shed 3 bases, with 13 bases lying between them. Germline V lookup: CDR1 SGHRS, CDR2 YFSETQ. The CDR3 sequence: CASSLWFDSEETQYF. The CDR3 DNA reads TGCGCCAGCAGCTTGTGGTTCGACTCTGAAGAGACCCAGTACTTC.

This clonotype turned up a few times. The V call is TRBV7-9, the J call TRBJ1-2; 7 bases line up with TRBD1. Germline V gene sequence: CDR1 SEHNR, CDR2 FQNEAQ (reference sequence). This CDR3 is built from 14 residues. The V and J ends lost 4 bases and 8 bases, in that order; junction bases with no gene match: 10. DNA for the CDR3: TGTGCCAGCAGCTCCCTCGACAGGGAACACGGCTACACCTTC. Amino acids: CASSSLDREHGYTF.

The chain uses TRBV7-6 and TRBJ1-5, with unresolved D. CDR3 length: 15 residues. Germline CDR1 is SGHVS and CDR2 is FNYEAQ. V was shortened by 0 bases and J by 6 bases, with 12 bases between the two germline ends. The CDR3 loop is CASSLADGLGQPQHF. The DNA of the CDR3 is TGTGCCAGCAGCTTAGCGGACGGCTTGGGTCAGCCCCAGCATTTT.

This clonotype has more than one count but fewer than ten. The chain's CDR3 is CASSRILAGSSYEQYF. DNA for the CDR3: TGCGCCAGCAGCCGTATCTTGGCGGGAAGCTCCTACGAGCAGTACTTC. This chain uses TRBV4-1 with TRBJ2-7; possibly TRBD2 for D (6 bases). Germline V gene sequence: CDR1 MGHRA, CDR2 YSYEKL. Trimming removed 4 bases from V and 0 bases from J, with 16 bases in between. The CDR3 covers 16 residues.

This clonotype was counted between two and nine times. V is TRBV29-1 and J is TRBJ2-1, with 7 positions matching TRBD2. The CDR3 is made up of 14 amino acids. V lost 7 bases, J lost 1 base, and 7 bases stayed unmatched. Germline assignment: CDR1 SQVTM and CDR2 ANQGSEA. The CDR3 DNA is TGCAGCGCCCTGACTAGCCTGTCCTACAATGAGCAGTTCTTC. This translates into CSALTSLSYNEQFF.

The rearrangement uses TRBV6-2 or TRBV6-3 and TRBJ1-5, with a weak D call TRBD1 (5 bases). The CDR3 runs 13 residues. Trimming removed 8 bases at V and 6 bases at J, with 14 bases between. Germline values: CDR1 MNHEY, CDR2 SVGEGT. DNA of the CDR3: TGTGCCAGCGGATTCTCAGGGTTTCAGCCCCAGCATTTT. This gives the protein CASGFSGFQPQHF.

This clonotype was counted between two and nine times. The V and J genes are TRBV12-3 or TRBV12-4 and TRBJ2-1, with a tentative D call TRBD2 (6 bases). The CDR3 sequence is 16 residues long. V was clipped by 2 bases and J by 3 bases, with 14 bases between them. The CDR3 here is CASSLRAGLYYNEQFF. CDR3 DNA sequence: TGTGCCAGCAGTTTACGGGCGGGACTTTACTACAATGAGCAGTTCTTC.

This clonotype was counted a few times. This rearrangement joins TRBV20-1 to TRBJ1-4; D call uncertain. Trimming took 4 bases from V and 7 from J, leaving 10 bases between them. This CDR3 is built from 12 residues. Germline assignment: CDR1 DFQATT and CDR2 SNEGSKA (reference sequence). This chain's CDR3 is CSATSDTEKLFF. The CDR3 DNA reads as TGCAGTGCTACCAGCGATACTGAAAAACTGTTTTTT.

This clonotype occurred a few times. The chain couples TRBV7-8 to TRBJ1-3; 8 bases map to TRBD1. Losses at the gene ends were 0 bases for V and 5 bases for J; bases not matched to a gene: 6. The CDR3 is 16 residues long. Germline CDR1 is SGHVS and CDR2 is FQNEAQ. CDR3 nucleotides: TGTGCCAGCAGCTTAGCCTGGACAGGGACACGAAACACCATATATTTT. Residues: CASSLAWTGTRNTIYF.

This chain links TRBV7-9 with TRBJ1-3; D possibly corresponds to TRBD1 (5 bases). Germline CDR1 reads SEHNR; CDR2 reads FQNEAQ (reference sequence). Trimming stripped 1 base from V and 4 bases from J, with 11 bases between. The CDR3 is 15 amino acids. The CDR3 loop reads CASSLGRVEGNTIYF. CDR3 DNA: TGTGCCAGCAGCTTAGGCAGGGTGGAGGGAAACACCATATATTTT.

The genes are TRBV5-6 and TRBJ2-7; D ambiguous. Germline V CDR1 and CDR2: SGHDT, YYEEEE. Trimming stripped 0 bases from V and 3 bases from J, with 7 bases between. The CDR3 spans 13 residues. DNA for the CDR3: TGTGCCAGCAGCTTGGGGCAAAACTACGAGCAGTACGTC. Its translation is CASSLGQNYEQYV.

This clonotype has ten or more counts. CDR3 DNA sequence: TGTGCCAGCTCGTCGTACGGTCACCAAGAGACCCAGTACTTC. It encodes CASSSYGHQETQYF. This chain links TRBV18 with TRBJ2-5; the D is unclear. CDR1 KGHSH and CDR2 LQKENI come from the germline V gene. Trimming shortened V by 6 bases and J by 0 bases, and 11 bases separated the two germline ends. The CDR3 is 14 amino acids.

V is TRBV9 and J is TRBJ1-1, with D hard to call. Trimming removed 0 bases at V and 3 bases at J, with 6 bases between. From germline, CDR1 is SGDLS and CDR2 YYNGEE. The CDR3 loop spans 13 amino acids. CDR3 in amino acids: CASSVDRYTEAFF. In DNA, the CDR3 is TGTGCCAGCAGCGTAGATCGTTACACTGAAGCTTTCTTT.

The rearrangement links TRBV24-1 to TRBJ1-5; no clear D. V lost 4 bases and J lost 2, with 11 bases in between. Looked up from germline, CDR1 is KGHDR and CDR2 is SFDVKD. The CDR3 consists of 15 residues. As DNA, the CDR3 is TGTGCCACCAGTGAAAACAACATTGGCAATCAGCCCCAGCATTTT. Encoded protein: CATSENNIGNQPQHF.

This chain uses TRBV7-6 with TRBJ2-1; the match to TRBD1 covers 8 bases. Trimming took 5 bases from V and 1 from J; bases not matched to a gene: 16. This CDR3 is built from 19 residues. Germline CDR1 and CDR2: SGHVS and FNYEAQ. Written as DNA, the CDR3 is TGTGCCAGCAGCCGACGGACAGGGCTAGACCGCTGGTCCTACAATGAGCAGTTCTTC. Translating it yields CASSRRTGLDRWSYNEQFF.